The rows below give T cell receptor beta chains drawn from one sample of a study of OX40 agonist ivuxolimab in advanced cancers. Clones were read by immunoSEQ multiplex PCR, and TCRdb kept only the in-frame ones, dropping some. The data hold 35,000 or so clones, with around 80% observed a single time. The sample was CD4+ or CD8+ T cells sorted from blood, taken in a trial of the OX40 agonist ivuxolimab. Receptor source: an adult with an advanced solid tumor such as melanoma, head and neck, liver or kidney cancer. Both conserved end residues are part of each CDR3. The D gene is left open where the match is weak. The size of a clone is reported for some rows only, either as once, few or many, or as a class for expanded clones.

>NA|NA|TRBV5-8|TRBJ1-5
TGTGCCAGCAGCTTGTCAGTAAATCAGCCCCAGCATTTT
CASSLSVNQPQHF
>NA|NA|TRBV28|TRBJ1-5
TGTGCCAGCAACCATGGGGGTAATAGCAATCAGCCCCAGCATTTT
CASNHGGNSNQPQHF
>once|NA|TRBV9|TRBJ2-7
TGTGCCAGCAGCGACGGGTCCCTCTCCTACGAGCAGTACTTC
CASSDGSLSYEQYF
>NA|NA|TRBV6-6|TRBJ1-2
TGTGCCAGCAGTTACCCGACAGATACTGATGGCTACACCTTC
CASSYPTDTDGYTF
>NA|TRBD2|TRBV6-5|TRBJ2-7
TGTGCCACTAGGGAGTGGGGGACTAGGGAGCAGTACTTC
CATREWGTREQYF
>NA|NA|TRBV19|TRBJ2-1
TGTGCCAGTAGTATAGATGCGTCAGGGGCGTACTACAATGAGCAGTTCTTC
CASSIDASGAYYNEQFF
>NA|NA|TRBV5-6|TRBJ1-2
TGTGCCAGCAGCCCAACCGGACAATTCTATGGCTACACCTTC
CASSPTGQFYGYTF
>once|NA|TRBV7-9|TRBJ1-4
TGTGCCAGCAGCTTAGGGACGGCGGCAAAACTGTTTTTT
CASSLGTAAKLFF
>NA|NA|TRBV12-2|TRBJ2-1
TGTGCAAGTCGCTTAGACACTAGCGGGAGGAATGAGCAGTTCTTC
CASRLDTSGRNEQFF
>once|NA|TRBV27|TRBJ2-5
TGTGCCAGCAGCAGGACTAACGAGGCAGAGACCCAGTACTTC
CASSRTNEAETQYF
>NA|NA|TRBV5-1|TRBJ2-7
TGCGCCAGCAGCTTGGAGGAGAAAATAAACGAGCAGTACTTC
CASSLEEKINEQYF
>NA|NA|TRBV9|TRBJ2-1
TGTGCCAGCAGCGCGGGCGGGGAAGCCAATGAGCAGTTCTTC
CASSAGGEANEQFF
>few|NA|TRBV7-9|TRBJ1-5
TGTGCCAGCAGCTTATGGCAGAATCAGCCCCAGCATTTT
CASSLWQNQPQHF
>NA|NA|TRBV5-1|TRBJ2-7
TGCGCCAGCAGCTTGGCCCAACCGTACTTCACCCACTACGAGCAGTACTTC
CASSLAQPYFTHYEQYF
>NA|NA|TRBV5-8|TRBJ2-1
TGTGCCAGCAGGCCTAGGGGCCCTCGATATGAGCAGTTCTTC
CASRPRGPRYEQFF
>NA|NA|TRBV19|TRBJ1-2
TGTGCCAGTAGTATCGTGCCAGGGGATGGCTACACCTTC
CASSIVPGDGYTF
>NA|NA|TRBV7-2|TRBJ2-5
TGTGCCAGCAGTTCGGGGCTCCAAGAGACCCAGTACTTC
CASSSGLQETQYF